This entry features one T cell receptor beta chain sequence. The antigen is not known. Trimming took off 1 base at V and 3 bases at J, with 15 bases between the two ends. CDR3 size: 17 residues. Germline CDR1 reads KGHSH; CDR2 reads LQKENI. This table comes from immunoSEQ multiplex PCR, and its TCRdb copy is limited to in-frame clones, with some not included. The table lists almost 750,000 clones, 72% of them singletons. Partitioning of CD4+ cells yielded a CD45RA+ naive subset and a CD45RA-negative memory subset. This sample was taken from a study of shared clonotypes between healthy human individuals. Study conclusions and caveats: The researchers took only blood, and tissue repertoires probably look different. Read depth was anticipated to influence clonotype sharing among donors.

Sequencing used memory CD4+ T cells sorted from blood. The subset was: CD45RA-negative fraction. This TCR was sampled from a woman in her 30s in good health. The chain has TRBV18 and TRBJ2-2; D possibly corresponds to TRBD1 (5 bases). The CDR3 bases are TGTGCCAGCTCACCACTTGGGCCGCTGGGGCACACCGGGGAGCTGTTTTTT. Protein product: CASSPLGPLGHTGELFF.